The 2 T cell receptor beta chains given below trace back to one sample, sequenced in a study of blood T cell repertoires in COVID-19. The repertoire was sequenced with immunoSEQ multiplex PCR; TCRdb's copy has only in-frame clones and lacks some. The sample lists hundreds of thousands of clones, 75% to 85% seen once, with 6.5% to 9% in the top ten. Sequenced input: PBMCs or T cells enriched from blood (not recorded which). All receptors derive from a woman aged 40 to 49 with acute COVID-19.

This clone was observed a few times. This chain connects TRBV7-8 to TRBJ1-4, with 11 bases that match TRBD1. CDR1 is SGHVS, CDR2 FQNEAQ, per germline. This CDR3 is built from 16 residues. The V segment lost 5 bases and the J segment 0 bases; nucleotides outside the gene matches: 2. CDR3 sequence reads: CASSRTGGPTNEKLFF. The DNA of the CDR3 is TGTGCCAGCAGCAGGACAGGGGGCCCAACTAATGAAAAACTGTTTTTT.

The V call is TRBV24-1, the J call TRBJ2-7; 8 bases agree with TRBD1. CDR3 size: 13 residues. CDR1 is KGHDR, CDR2 SFDVKD, per germline. Losses at the gene ends were 5 bases for V and 4 bases for J; bases not matched to a gene: 3. The CDR3 sequence: CATSVGTGYEQYF. CDR3 coding DNA: TGTGCCACCAGTGTGGGGACAGGATACGAGCAGTACTTC.